Detailed here is one TCR beta chain. This sample was included in a study of T cell responses to AZD1222 COVID-19 vaccine. Using immunoSEQ multiplex PCR, the repertoire was profiled, and TCRdb retains in-frame clones only, with some absent. The table records 110,000 to 150,000 clones, roughly 90% of them present only once. CDR1 is MNHEY, CDR2 SVGAGI, per germline. The length of the CDR3 is 15 residues. The V segment lost 8 bases and the J segment 5 bases; nucleotides outside the gene matches: 13. This specimen consisted of peripheral blood, obtained 28 days after the second AZD1222 dose. The sequence was collected from an adult who received the AZD1222 COVID-19 vaccine. The rearrangement links TRBV6-5 to TRBJ2-5, with 8 bases lining up with TRBD2. CDR3 nucleotides: TGTGCCAGCGGGTTAGCGGGAAGGGGTTGGGAGACCCAGTACTTC. Amino acid sequence: CASGLAGRGWETQYF.